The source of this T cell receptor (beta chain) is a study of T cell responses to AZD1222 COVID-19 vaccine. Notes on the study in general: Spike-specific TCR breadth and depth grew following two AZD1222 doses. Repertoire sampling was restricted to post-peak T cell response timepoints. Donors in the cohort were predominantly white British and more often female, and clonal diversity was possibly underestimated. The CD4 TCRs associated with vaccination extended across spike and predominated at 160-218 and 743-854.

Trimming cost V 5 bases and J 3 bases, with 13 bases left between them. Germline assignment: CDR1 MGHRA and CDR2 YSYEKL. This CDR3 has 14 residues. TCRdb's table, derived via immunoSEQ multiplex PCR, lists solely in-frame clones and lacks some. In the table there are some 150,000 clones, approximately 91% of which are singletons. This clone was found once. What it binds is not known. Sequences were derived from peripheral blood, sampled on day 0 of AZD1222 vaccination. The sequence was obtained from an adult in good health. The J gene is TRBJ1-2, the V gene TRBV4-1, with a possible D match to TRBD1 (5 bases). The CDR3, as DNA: TGCGCCAGCAGCATACAGGTTGCAGACTATGGCTACACCTTC. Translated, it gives CASSIQVADYGYTF.